What follows are 14 T cell receptor beta chains derived from one specimen sequenced in a study of identical twins. TCRdb reprocessed the 5' RACE reads with MiXCR, giving one entry per CDR3 protein. The sample has just over 500,000 distinct CDR3 sequences, around 20% seen once. This sample also belongs to another study, concerning T cells expressing NK-cell markers.

Material for sequencing was CD4+ T cells sorted from blood. Every receptor here comes from a woman between 18 and 30 years old in good health.

The rearrangement links TRBV12-3 or TRBV12-4 to TRBJ2-3; tentatively, D is TRBD1 (6 bases). The V and J ends lost 2 bases and 0 bases respectively, with 15 bases between them. The CDR3 sequence is 17 residues long. CDR3 sequence (DNA): TGTGCCAGCAGTTTAACCCGGACAGTTCCTAGCACAGATACGCAGTATTTT. This sequence encodes CASSLTRTVPSTDTQYF.

In nucleotides, the CDR3 is TGCGCCAGCAGCCCCCGGGACAGGGACCACGAGCAGTACTTC. It translates to CASSPRDRDHEQYF. The chain combines TRBV5-1 with TRBJ2-7, with 9 nucleotides matching TRBD1. The ends lost 4 bases at V and 5 bases at J; junction bases unmatched: 7. CDR3 size: 14 residues. Germline CDR1 SGHRS, CDR2 YFSETQ.

The chain is built from TRBV4-1 and TRBJ2-1, with TRBD2 identical over 7 bases. This CDR3 is 16 amino acids long. Germline values: CDR1 MGHRA, CDR2 YSYEKL. Trimming removed 1 base from V and 4 bases from J; junction bases left unmatched: 7. In DNA form, the CDR3 reads TGCGCCAGCAGCCAAGGTCTCGCGGGAGATTACAATGAGCAGTTCTTC. This encodes CASSQGLAGDYNEQFF.

The CDR3 is CASSTPGQGKYF. CDR3 DNA: TGTGCCAGCAGCACACCCGGACAGGGGAAGTACTTC. The chain joins TRBV5-6 to TRBJ2-4, with TRBD1 matching 9 bases. The junction had 7 bases not matched to a gene; V was cut back by 4 bases and J by 14 bases. CDR1 is SGHDT, CDR2 YYEEEE, per germline. The CDR3 covers 12 residues.

This clonotype was detected a few times. The gene calls are TRBV13 and TRBJ2-3; tentatively, D is TRBD2 (5 bases). V was pared by 5 bases and J by 4 bases, with 16 bases between. Per germline, CDR1 PRHDT and CDR2 FYEKMQ (reference sequence). The CDR3 runs to 15 residues. The CDR3 here is CASSRLGSEPDTQYF. The CDR3, as DNA: TGTGCCAGCAGCCGGTTAGGGAGCGAGCCAGATACGCAGTATTTT.

J is TRBJ2-3 and V is TRBV20-1; tentatively, D is TRBD2 (6 bases). This CDR3 comprises 12 residues. The V and J ends lost 1 base and 10 bases respectively, with 12 bases between them. Germline CDR1 and CDR2: DFQATT and SNEGSKA (reference sequence). This CDR3 is CSARALASPQYF. For the CDR3, the DNA is TGCAGTGCTAGAGCCCTAGCGTCGCCGCAGTATTTT.

Comments on this clonotype: Relative to the germline gene, one junction end is altered; a read error may explain this. The V and J genes are TRBV7-9 and TRBJ2-5, with 11 bases matching TRBD2. The CDR3 consists of 14 residues. Germline V gene lookup returns CDR1 SEHNR and CDR2 FQNEAQ (reference sequence). The CDR3 loop reads CASSLAGKTSGAHF. CDR3 sequence (DNA): TGTGCCAGCAGCTTAGCAGGGAAGACTAGCGGGGCCCACTTC.

This clonotype has just a few counts. V is TRBV20-1 and J is TRBJ2-7; tentatively, D is TRBD2 (6 bases). CDR3 length: 10 amino acids. CDR1 DFQATT and CDR2 SNEGSKA come from the germline V gene (reference sequence). V lost 6 bases to trimming and J lost 5 bases, with 8 bases between them. The CDR3 DNA is TGCAGTGCGTGGGGGGACGAGCAGTACTTC. Protein: CSAWGDEQYF.

The rearrangement links TRBV24-1 to TRBJ2-1, with 9 bases identical to TRBD2. From germline, CDR1 is KGHDR and CDR2 SFDVKD. V shed 7 bases and J 9 bases; nucleotides not matched to a gene: 3. There are 12 residues in the CDR3. The CDR3 loop is CATSIAGVEQFF. In DNA, the CDR3 is TGTGCCACCAGCATAGCGGGAGTTGAGCAGTTCTTC.

The genes are TRBV20-1 and TRBJ1-1; 9 bases line up with TRBD1. Losses at the gene ends were 2 bases for V and 4 bases for J; bases not matched to a gene: 8. CDR3 length: 15 amino acids. Germline CDR1 and CDR2: DFQATT and SNEGSKA (reference sequence). CDR3 sequence reads: CSARPGTGMSTEAFF. The CDR3 region has the DNA TGCAGTGCTAGACCCGGGACAGGGATGAGCACTGAAGCTTTCTTT.

This clonotype was counted ten times or more. The chain has TRBV29-1 and TRBJ2-1; 7 nucleotides line up with TRBD2. CDR3 length: 14 amino acids. The J segment lost 5 bases and the V segment lost 4 bases, leaving 8 bases of the junction unmatched. Germline assignment: CDR1 SQVTM and CDR2 ANQGSEA. The CDR3 DNA is TGCAGCGTTGTTCCGGGACTATGGAACAATGAGCAGTTCTTC. This gives the protein CSVVPGLWNNEQFF.

This sequence joins TRBV12-5 and TRBJ1-5, with 10 positions matching TRBD1. Germline-derived CDR1 and CDR2 are LGHNT and FRNRAP. This CDR3 comprises 17 residues. V dropped 4 bases and J dropped 4; count of bases not matched to a gene: 10. The CDR3 sequence is CASGSAPWDRGNQPQHF. The CDR3 bases are TGTGCTAGTGGTTCAGCACCATGGGACAGGGGTAATCAGCCCCAGCATTTT.

J is TRBJ2-2 and V is TRBV29-1; D perhaps matches TRBD1 (5 bases). Trimming shortened V by 5 bases and J by 7 bases, and 17 bases separated the two germline ends. The CDR3 runs 14 residues. From germline, CDR1 is SQVTM and CDR2 ANQGSEA. The CDR3 coding sequence is TGCAGCGTTTCGCCAGGGTCGACAGACGGGGAGCTGTTTTTT. This translates into CSVSPGSTDGELFF.

This clonotype was counted a few times. The genes are TRBV7-9 and TRBJ2-5; D is ambiguous. Germline V gene sequence: CDR1 SEHNR, CDR2 FQNEAQ (reference sequence). The CDR3 covers 14 residues. With 2 bases removed from V and 4 bases from J, the gap between germline ends came to 11 bases. The CDR3 nucleotides read TGTGCCAGCAGCTTACTTTCAGAGCGAGAGACCCAGTACTTC. Encoded protein: CASSLLSERETQYF.